The 5 T cell receptor beta chains below were found in one sample sequenced in a study of Ad26.COV2.S vaccination and SARS-CoV-2 variants. Assay used: immunoSEQ multiplex PCR; TCRdb lists only in-frame clones, some missing. The table has 350,000 to 600,000 clones, roughly nine tenths seen once. Treatment given: around 19 received Ad26.COV2.S at low or high dose, single or two shots; about 5 received placebo; per-sample allocation not given. Sampling happened 63 days after the first vaccine or placebo injection. The sequenced sample was peripheral blood, obtained in a trial of Ad26.COV2.S vaccine versus placebo. The receptor source for this set is a person between 18 and 65 years old who received the Ad26.COV2.S COVID-19 vaccine or a placebo.

The V and J genes are TRBV14 and TRBJ2-7; D not resolved. V shed 0 bases and J shed 5 bases, with 17 bases lying between them. The germline gives CDR1 SGHDN, CDR2 FVKESK. This CDR3 is 16 amino acids long. The CDR3 protein is CASSQDLGTFHHEQYF. The CDR3 nucleotides are TGTGCCAGCAGCCAAGATCTGGGTACCTTCCACCACGAGCAGTACTTC.

The V call is TRBV9, the J call TRBJ2-5; 8 bases agree with TRBD2. Germline V CDR1 and CDR2: SGDLS, YYNGEE. This CDR3 has 16 amino acids. Unmatched junction bases numbered 9, after V lost 0 bases and J lost 5 bases. The CDR3 reads CASSVGVAGPSETQYF. CDR3 coding DNA: TGTGCCAGCAGCGTAGGAGTAGCGGGGCCCTCGGAGACCCAGTACTTC.

This sequence joins TRBV30 and TRBJ1-1, with D possibly being TRBD1 (6 bases). Trimming took off 2 bases at V and 7 bases at J, with 11 bases between the two ends. Germline V gives CDR1 GTSNPN, CDR2 SVGIG (reference sequence). The CDR3 totals 12 residues. CDR3 in amino acids: CAWSSRTDEAFF. DNA for the CDR3: TGTGCCTGGAGTTCCAGGACAGATGAAGCTTTCTTT.

The chain is built from TRBV27 and TRBJ2-7; weak D call: TRBD1 (5 bases). The CDR3 is 14 residues long. Per the germline V gene, CDR1 is MNHEY and CDR2 is SMNVEV (reference sequence). Trimming stripped 0 bases from V and 3 bases from J, with 9 bases between. The CDR3 nucleotides read TGTGCCAGCAGTTTATCCGGCAGGGACTACGAGCAGTACTTC. Amino acids: CASSLSGRDYEQYF.

The V and J genes are TRBV4-1 and TRBJ2-2, with D perhaps matching TRBD1 (6 bases). Germline V CDR1 and CDR2: MGHRA, YSYEKL. CDR3 length: 13 residues. Deletions cut 4 bases from V and 6 bases from J, with 9 bases between. CDR3 DNA: TGCGCCAGCAGCCGGAACAGGGCCGGGGAGCTGTTTTTT. Amino acid sequence: CASSRNRAGELFF.